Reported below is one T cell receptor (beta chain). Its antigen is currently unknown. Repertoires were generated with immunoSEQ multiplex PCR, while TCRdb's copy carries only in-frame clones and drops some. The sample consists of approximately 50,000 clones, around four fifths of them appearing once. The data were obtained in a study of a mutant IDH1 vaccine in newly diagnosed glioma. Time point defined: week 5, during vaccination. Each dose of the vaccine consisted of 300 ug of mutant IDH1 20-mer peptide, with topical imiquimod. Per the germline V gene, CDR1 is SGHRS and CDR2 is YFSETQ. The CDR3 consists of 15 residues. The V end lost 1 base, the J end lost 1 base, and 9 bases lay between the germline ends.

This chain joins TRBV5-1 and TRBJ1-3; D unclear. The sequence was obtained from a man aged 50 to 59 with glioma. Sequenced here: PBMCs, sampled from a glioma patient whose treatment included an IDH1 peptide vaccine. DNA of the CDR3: TGCGCCAGCAGCTTGTATCGGGGATCTGGAAACACCATATATTTT. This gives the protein CASSLYRGSGNTIYF.